This T cell receptor (beta chain) was identified in a study of blood T cell repertoires in COVID-19. Turning to the study itself: Sources were T cells, B-cell-depleted T cells, or PBMCs; the material itself was cDNA or gDNA.

Clones were read by immunoSEQ multiplex PCR, and TCRdb kept only the in-frame ones, dropping some. The data contain fewer than 250,000 clones, around nine tenths of them singletons. This CDR3 comprises 15 residues. Unmatched junction bases numbered 11, after V lost 5 bases and J lost 5 bases. Per the germline V gene, CDR1 is SGHTA and CDR2 is FQGNSA. This clone is a singleton in its sample. Source material: peripheral blood. The chain is built from TRBV7-2 and TRBJ1-1; 7 nucleotides agree with TRBD1. This TCR derives from a woman aged 40 to 50 who had recovered from COVID-19. The CDR3 loop reads CASSPTTSTGTEAFF. For the CDR3, the DNA is TGTGCCAGCAGCCCAACCACCTCGACAGGGACTGAAGCTTTCTTT. Based on the CDR3 plus reference TRBV7-2 and TRBJ1-1, the full variable domain is GAGVSQSPSNKVTEKGKDVELRCDPISGHTALYWYRQSLGQGLEFLIYFQGNSAPDKSGLPSDRFSAERTGGSVSTLTIQRTQQEDSAVYLCASSPTTSTGTEAFFGQGTRLTVV.